The 19 T cell receptor beta chains below were found in one sample sequenced in a study of response to subunit inactivated influenza vaccine. TCRdb reanalysed the RT-PCR reads using MiXCR and keeps one entry per CDR3 protein. The table records around 790,000 distinct CDR3 sequences, around 20% of them present only once. The starting material was PBMCs from blood, obtained roughly 5 days after vaccination. The receptors here all came from a man aged 50 to 60 who received an inactivated influenza vaccine.

This clonotype is a singleton in its sample. V gene TRBV25-1 combines with J gene TRBJ2-5, with TRBD1 as a possible D gene (6 bases). The CDR3 covers 12 residues. Trimming pared 6 bases from V and 4 bases from J, leaving 9 bases between. Germline V gene lookup returns CDR1 MGHDK and CDR2 SYGVNS. CDR3 nucleotide sequence: TGTGCCAGCAGACCAGGGGTAGAGACCCAGTACTTC. It codes for CASRPGVETQYF.

The chain is built from TRBV5-1 and TRBJ2-4; 8 bases are shared with TRBD2. The CDR3 has 15 amino acids. Per germline, CDR1 SGHRS and CDR2 YFSETQ. V shed 0 bases, J shed 9 bases, and the junction held 8 bases outside the gene matches. The CDR3 here is CASSLVSGGPGIQYF. CDR3 bases: TGCGCCAGCAGCTTGGTTTCGGGGGGGCCCGGCATTCAGTACTTC.

This clonotype was observed a handful of times. The V and J genes are TRBV7-2 and TRBJ2-1; 9 nucleotides match TRBD2. Germline V gene lookup returns CDR1 SGHTA and CDR2 FQGNSA. V gave up 6 bases and J gave up 5 bases; unmatched junction bases: 8. The CDR3 loop spans 15 amino acids. CDR3 coding DNA: TGTGCCAGCAGACGAACGGGACTAGCCGACAATGAGCAGTTCTTC. This gives the protein CASRRTGLADNEQFF.

This clonotype was observed at least ten times. The chain is built from TRBV27 and TRBJ2-7; D is uncertain. From germline, CDR1 is MNHEY and CDR2 SMNVEV (reference sequence). Trimming removed 8 bases at V and 3 bases at J, with 8 bases between. The CDR3 spans 11 residues. The CDR3 nucleotides are TGTGCCAGCGGATGGGGCTACGAGCAGTACTTC. Translated: CASGWGYEQYF.

A few counts support this clonotype. J is TRBJ2-1 and V is TRBV7-2; D is perhaps TRBD2 (7 bases). CDR1 and CDR2 from the germline V gene are SGHTA and FQGNSA. CDR3 size: 15 residues. Trimming took off 2 bases at V and 7 bases at J, with 15 bases between the two ends. CDR3 sequence (DNA): TGTGCCAGCAGCTTATGGGGGGGCCTTAGGAATGAGCAGTTCTTC. This gives the protein CASSLWGGLRNEQFF. The variable domain in full, completed from reference TRBV7-2 and TRBJ2-1, reads GAGVSQSPSNKVTEKGKDVELRCDPISGHTALYWYRQSLGQGLEFLIYFQGNSAPDKSGLPSDRFSAERTGGSVSTLTIQRTQQEDSAVYLCASSLWGGLRNEQFFGPGTRLTVL.

The V and J genes are TRBV18 and TRBJ2-7; TRBD2 is a possible D gene (5 bases). This CDR3 region has 16 residues. Trimming shortened V by 3 bases and J by 6 bases, and 21 bases separated the two germline ends. Germline V gene data show CDR1 as KGHSH and CDR2 as LQKENI. CDR3 loop: CASSPSLELGRPEQYF. The CDR3 DNA sequence: TGTGCCAGCTCACCTTCCTTGGAACTAGGTCGGCCCGAGCAGTACTTC.

This chain uses TRBV6-2 or TRBV6-3 with TRBJ1-2; tentatively, D is TRBD1 (5 bases). The CDR3 has 12 amino acids. Trimming cost V 8 bases and J 8 bases, with 15 bases left between them. CDR1 is MNHEY and CDR2 is SVGEGT in the germline V gene. As DNA, the CDR3 is TGTGCCAGCCAACACAGGCTAACCGGCTACACCTTC. It codes for CASQHRLTGYTF.

This clonotype was seen more than once but under ten times. The rearrangement joins TRBV9 to TRBJ2-1, with unresolved D. The CDR3 is 13 amino acids. Germline lookup yields CDR1 SGDLS and CDR2 YYNGEE. Trimming left V 5 bases short and J 4 bases short, with 10 bases between. The CDR3 bases are TGTGCCAGCAGTATTGGGATTTACAATGAGCAGTTCTTC. It encodes CASSIGIYNEQFF.

This clonotype was picked up a small number of times. The chain joins TRBV18 to TRBJ2-1; 7 positions match TRBD2. The V gene end was trimmed by 5 bases and the J gene end by 3 bases; junction bases not matched to a gene: 7. Germline CDR1 and CDR2: KGHSH and LQKENI. This CDR3 region has 15 residues. The CDR3 nucleotides read TGTGCCAGCTCAGGGGTGGCGGGAGTCTACAATGAGCAGTTCTTC. This translates into CASSGVAGVYNEQFF. Full variable domain (remainder filled in from reference TRBV18 and TRBJ2-1): NAGVMQNPRHLVRRRGQEARLRCSPMKGHSHVYWYRQLPEEGLKFMVYLQKENIIDESGMPKERFSAEFPKEGPSILRIQQVVRGDSAAYFCASSGVAGVYNEQFFGPGTRLTVL.

This chain joins TRBV6-6 and TRBJ2-2; TRBD1 is a possible D gene (5 bases). The CDR3 is made up of 12 amino acids. Germline-derived CDR1 and CDR2 are MNHNY and SVGAGI (reference sequence). V lost 6 bases and J 6 bases, leaving 8 bases between the germline ends. CDR3 amino acids: CASRSGSGELFF. Written as DNA, the CDR3 is TGTGCCAGCAGGTCAGGGTCCGGGGAGCTGTTTTTT.

The rearrangement joins TRBV11-2 to TRBJ2-2; D call uncertain. This CDR3 comprises 14 residues. V lost 5 bases and J 6 bases, leaving 13 bases between the germline ends. Germline-derived CDR1 and CDR2 are SGHAT and FQNNGV. This CDR3 reads CASSPHLIAGELFF. The CDR3 nucleotides are TGTGCCAGCAGCCCACATCTGATTGCCGGGGAGCTGTTTTTT.

V is TRBV19 and J is TRBJ2-7; D gene uncertain. V gave up 2 bases and J gave up 6 bases, with 11 bases separating them. The V gene's germline CDR1 is LNHDA and CDR2 SQIVND (reference sequence). This CDR3 comprises 13 residues. The DNA for the CDR3 is TGTGCCAGTAGTATATCTTATCTGGGCGAGCAGTACTTC. It is translated as CASSISYLGEQYF.

This clonotype was counted between two and nine times. The chain has TRBV12-3 or TRBV12-4 and TRBJ1-5; TRBD1 aligns across 8 bases. The trim removed 7 bases at V and 0 bases at J, leaving 14 bases unmatched. This CDR3 region has 18 residues. CDR3 protein: CASTAGQGADVSNQPQHF. For the CDR3, the DNA is TGTGCCAGCACCGCGGGGCAGGGGGCAGATGTTAGCAATCAGCCCCAGCATTTT.

This clonotype came up a few times. The chain combines TRBV6-2 or TRBV6-3 with TRBJ2-5; 9 bases agree with TRBD2. This CDR3 has 14 residues. With V trimmed by 5 bases and J by 6 bases, 7 bases remained unmatched. Germline loops: CDR1 MNHEY, CDR2 SVGEGT. CDR3 sequence: CASSGTSRTQTQYF. The CDR3 bases are TGTGCCAGCAGTGGGACTAGCAGGACTCAGACCCAGTACTTC.

This clonotype was recorded many times. CDR3 nucleotides: TGTGCCAGCAGCGGAGGGGGACAATACTATACTGGAAACACCATATATTTT. Protein sequence: CASSGGGQYYTGNTIYF. The chain employs TRBV7-9 and TRBJ1-3; perhaps TRBD1 as D (6 bases). The CDR3 covers 17 residues. V lost 5 bases, J lost 2 bases, and 19 bases lay in between. The germline CDR1 and CDR2 sequences are SEHNR and FQNEAQ (reference sequence).

This clonotype was seen more than once but under ten times. In DNA form, the CDR3 reads TGTGCCAGCAGTTACGTCGGACACACAGATACGCAGTATTTT. Encoded protein: CASSYVGHTDTQYF. This chain connects TRBV6-5 to TRBJ2-3; tentatively, D is TRBD1 (5 bases). The ends were cut back, 2 bases at V and 2 bases at J, with 8 bases in the middle. This CDR3 has 14 amino acids. Germline CDR1 is MNHEY and CDR2 is SVGAGI.

The chain combines TRBV15 with TRBJ2-7, with 8 bases that match TRBD1. The CDR3 consists of 14 residues. The V gene end was trimmed by 1 base and the J gene end by 6 bases; junction bases not matched to a gene: 5. CDR1 is LNHNV and CDR2 is YYDKDF in the germline V gene (reference sequence). DNA for the CDR3: TGTGCCACCAGCAGAGCAGGACAGGGACTCGAGCAGTACTTC. Translation: CATSRAGQGLEQYF.

This clonotype appeared a few times. The junction shows a germline mismatch at one end, possibly a read error. This chain links TRBV6-1 with TRBJ1-2, with TRBD1 as a possible D gene (6 bases). From germline, CDR1 is MNHNS and CDR2 SASEGT. The CDR3 loop spans 13 amino acids. CDR3 nucleotides: TGTGCCAGCAGAGAAGGACAGTTCTATGGCTACACCTTC. Translation gives CASREGQFYGYTF.

There are a few counts of this clonotype. The chain joins TRBV5-1 to TRBJ1-2; TRBD1 matches 9 bases. The CDR3 totals 13 residues. Germline values: CDR1 SGHRS, CDR2 YFSETQ. Trimming cost V 4 bases and J 8 bases; bases outside gene matches: 6. The CDR3 coding sequence is TGCGCCAGCAGCCAGGACAGGGGTTGGGGCTACACCTTC. Its translation is CASSQDRGWGYTF. Based on the CDR3 plus reference TRBV5-1 and TRBJ1-2, the full variable domain is KAGVTQTPRYLIKTRGQQVTLSCSPISGHRSVSWYQQTPGQGLQFLFEYFSETQRNKGNFPGRFSGRQFSNSRSEMNVSTLELGDSALYLCASSQDRGWGYTFGSGTRLTVV.